One and the same sample provided the 26 T cell receptor beta chains below, sequenced in a study of blood T cell repertoires in COVID-19. The assay was immunoSEQ multiplex PCR, and TCRdb's table has in-frame clones only and misses some. The sample shows approximately 100,000 clones, around 81% of them seen only once. The sequenced sample consisted of peripheral blood. These receptors were collected from a human donor in a cohort sampled during active COVID-19.

This clone showed up just a few times. This chain uses TRBV28 with TRBJ2-7, with 9 positions matching TRBD1. Germline CDR1 MDHEN, CDR2 SYDVKM. The CDR3 contains 13 residues. Trimming cost V 5 bases and J 3 bases; bases outside gene matches: 2. The CDR3 sequence: CASSRTGDYEQYF. The DNA of the CDR3 is TGTGCCAGCAGTCGGACAGGGGACTACGAGCAGTACTTC.

This clone appeared a few times. The genes are TRBV20-1 and TRBJ2-7, with 9 bases that match TRBD1. V trimming: 7 bases; J trimming: 7 bases; junction bases outside the gene matches: 5. Germline lookup yields CDR1 DFQATT and CDR2 SNEGSKA (reference sequence). This CDR3 contains 11 residues. Written as DNA, the CDR3 is TGCAGTGGAGGGACAGGGCAGGAGCAGTACTTC. It specifies CSGGTGQEQYF.

The V and J genes are TRBV28 and TRBJ2-3, with 13 bases identical to TRBD2. Germline V CDR1 and CDR2: MDHEN, SYDVKM. Trimming cost V 6 bases and J 4 bases; bases outside gene matches: 7. CDR3 length equals 16 residues. As DNA, the CDR3 is TGTGCCAGCAGGTGGACTAGCGGGAGTTCGCCAGATACGCAGTATTTT. Translating it yields CASRWTSGSSPDTQYF.

The chain has TRBV3-1 (or the pseudogene TRBV3-2) and TRBJ2-1, with TRBD2 identical over 11 bases. Per germline, CDR1 LGHDT and CDR2 YNNKEL (reference sequence). This CDR3 region has 15 residues. J was trimmed by 9 bases and V by 8 bases; bases with no gene match: 12. CDR3 coding DNA: TGTGCCAGCTCGAAATTTAGCGGGGGGGTGCGTGAGCAGTTCTTC. Residues: CASSKFSGGVREQFF.

This clone was found once. The chain recombines TRBV7-2 with TRBJ2-7; the D gene is possibly TRBD1 (5 bases). CDR3 length: 13 residues. Trimming shortened V by 3 bases and J by 5 bases, and 11 bases separated the two germline ends. Germline-derived CDR1 and CDR2 are SGHTA and FQGNSA. Here the CDR3 DNA reads TGTGCCAGCAGCTTCACCAGGGTCCACGAGCAGTACTTC. Protein: CASSFTRVHEQYF.

The rearrangement links TRBV7-9 to TRBJ1-4; the D is unclear. V lost 1 base and J lost 8, with 8 bases in between. This CDR3 region has 13 residues. The germline V gene encodes CDR1 SEHNR and CDR2 FQNEAQ (reference sequence). Here the CDR3 reads CASSLGGREKLFF. The CDR3 nucleotides are TGTGCCAGCAGCTTAGGAGGCCGGGAAAAACTGTTTTTT.

The gene calls are TRBV24-1 and TRBJ2-7, with TRBD1 matching over 8 bases. After removal of 3 bases from V and 3 bases from J, the junction contained 6 bases not matched to a gene. CDR1 KGHDR and CDR2 SFDVKD come from the germline V gene. CDR3 size: 15 residues. The CDR3: CATSDRQGQDYEQYF. In DNA, the CDR3 is TGTGCCACCAGTGATCGACAGGGGCAAGACTACGAGCAGTACTTC.

The chain has TRBV7-2 and TRBJ2-7; 8 nucleotides align to TRBD1. The germline CDR1 and CDR2 sequences are SGHTA and FQGNSA. V was pared by 5 bases and J by 4 bases, with 7 bases of the junction left unmatched. The CDR3 runs to 14 residues. CDR3 in amino acids: CASSPGGAGYEQYF. In DNA, the CDR3 is TGTGCCAGCAGCCCAGGGGGCGCCGGATACGAGCAGTACTTC.

The chain recombines TRBV4-1 with TRBJ1-1, with a possible D match to TRBD1 (5 bases). Germline V gene lookup returns CDR1 MGHRA and CDR2 YSYEKL. Trimming left V 0 bases short and J 5 bases short, with 19 bases between. The CDR3 runs to 17 residues. The CDR3 nucleotides read TGCGCCAGCAGCCAAGATGGGGTACAGGTCGGTAGGACTGAAGCTTTCTTT. It encodes CASSQDGVQVGRTEAFF.

V gene TRBV6-2 or TRBV6-3 combines with J gene TRBJ2-1, with 8 bases fitting TRBD1. Trimming took 2 bases from V and 9 from J; bases not matched to a gene: 9. The CDR3 consists of 15 residues. From germline, CDR1 is MNHEY and CDR2 SVGEGT. CDR3 DNA sequence: TGTGCCAGCAGTTACGTGTCAGGGGGCTTAGGTGAGCAGTTCTTC. Protein: CASSYVSGGLGEQFF.

This clone was counted once. This chain joins TRBV7-8 and TRBJ2-7, with D perhaps TRBD1 (5 bases). The germline gives CDR1 SGHVS, CDR2 FQNEAQ. The CDR3 spans 15 residues. Trimming stripped 5 bases from V and 2 bases from J, with 16 bases between. The CDR3 DNA reads as TGTGCCAGCAGCCGAACCTTGACAGACCCCTACGAGCAGTACTTC. This codes for CASSRTLTDPYEQYF.

The rearrangement uses TRBV6-5 and TRBJ2-1; TRBD1 aligns across 11 bases. Germline CDR1 and CDR2: MNHEY and SVGAGI. Germline trimming cut 6 bases from V and 7 bases from J; bases unmatched to any gene: 8. The CDR3 runs 15 residues. This CDR3 is CASRPGTGGRNEQFF. The CDR3 nucleotides are TGTGCCAGCAGACCGGGGACAGGGGGTCGAAATGAGCAGTTCTTC.

In its sample, this clone was seen a few times. This sequence joins TRBV7-9 and TRBJ2-3, with TRBD2 as a possible D gene (7 bases). Per germline, CDR1 SEHNR and CDR2 FQNEAQ (reference sequence). This CDR3 spans 17 amino acids. The ends were cut back, 5 bases at V and 1 base at J, with 19 bases in the middle. This CDR3 is CASSEGSAGARTDTQYF. CDR3 nucleotides: TGTGCCAGCAGCGAGGGGAGTGCGGGGGCCCGCACAGATACGCAGTATTTT. Full variable domain (outside the CDR3, taken from reference TRBV7-9 and TRBJ2-3): DTGVSQNPRHKITKRGQNVTFRCDPISEHNRLYWYRQTLGQGPEFLTYFQNEAQLEKSRLLSDRFSAERPKGSFSTLEIQRTEQGDSAMYLCASSEGSAGARTDTQYFGPGTRLTVL.

The rearrangement joins TRBV6-1 to TRBJ2-5, with 7 bases matching TRBD1. Unmatched junction bases numbered 3, after V lost 4 bases and J lost 1 base. The CDR3 runs to 14 residues. CDR1 and CDR2 (germline): MNHNS, SASEGT. The DNA of the CDR3 is TGTGCCAGCAGTGGAGCAGGGGGCCAAGAGACCCAGTACTTC. Translated: CASSGAGGQETQYF.

This chain connects TRBV7-9 to TRBJ1-2; TRBD1 is a possible D gene (6 bases). Germline CDR1 SEHNR, CDR2 FQNEAQ (reference sequence). V lost 8 bases and J 5 bases, leaving 12 bases between the germline ends. The CDR3 length is 12 residues. The CDR3 DNA reads as TGTGCCAGCGAGGGGGTGGGTTATGGCTACACCTTC. Encoded protein: CASEGVGYGYTF.

The rearrangement uses TRBV6-2 or TRBV6-3 and TRBJ1-1; no reliable D call. Germline V lookup: CDR1 MNHEY, CDR2 SVGEGT. V was clipped by 2 bases and J by 12 bases, with 13 bases between them. The CDR3 length is 12 residues. CDR3: CASSYLGEVSFF. The CDR3 bases are TGTGCCAGCAGTTACCTCGGGGAAGTTTCTTTCTTT.

This clone has only a few counts. The chain couples TRBV18 to TRBJ1-2; D is possibly TRBD1 (6 bases). In germline, CDR1 is KGHSH, CDR2 LQKENI. The CDR3 loop spans 14 amino acids. Trimming took 3 bases from V and 0 from J, leaving 8 bases between them. For the CDR3, the DNA is TGTGCCAGCTCACCGGACAGATCTAACTATGGCTACACCTTC. Translated, it gives CASSPDRSNYGYTF.

The V gene is TRBV4-3, the J gene TRBJ1-1, with D maybe TRBD1 (6 bases). Trimming left V 4 bases short and J 4 bases short, with 16 bases between. The CDR3 totals 15 residues. Germline V gene lookup returns CDR1 LGHNA and CDR2 YSLEER. The CDR3 bases are TGCGCCAGCAGCCCGACAAAACAGGGATCCACTGAAGCTTTCTTT. Translation: CASSPTKQGSTEAFF.

J is TRBJ2-7 and V is TRBV28; D call uncertain. The CDR3 sequence is 13 residues long. Germline CDR1 MDHEN, CDR2 SYDVKM. Trimming cost V 7 bases and J 2 bases, with 12 bases left between them. The CDR3 loop reads CASIRRWAYEQYF. The DNA for the CDR3 is TGTGCCAGCATAAGGAGATGGGCCTACGAGCAGTACTTC.

V is TRBV6-5 and J is TRBJ2-7, with 7 bases lining up with TRBD1. Germline V lookup: CDR1 MNHEY, CDR2 SVGAGI. The length of the CDR3 is 14 residues. V dropped 6 bases and J dropped 3; count of bases not matched to a gene: 8. The CDR3 DNA follows: TGTGCCAGCAGATCCGGGACAGCCCTCTACGAGCAGTACTTC. Translation: CASRSGTALYEQYF.

The chain has TRBV18 and TRBJ2-1; possibly TRBD2 for D (5 bases). V was trimmed by 0 bases and J by 6 bases, leaving 18 bases between them. Per the germline V gene, CDR1 is KGHSH and CDR2 is LQKENI. The CDR3 covers 17 residues. This CDR3 is CASSPPGLAVNFNEQFF. The DNA for the CDR3 is TGTGCCAGCTCACCACCTGGGCTAGCTGTGAACTTCAATGAGCAGTTCTTC. The full variable domain, rest sourced from reference TRBV18 and TRBJ2-1, is NAGVMQNPRHLVRRRGQEARLRCSPMKGHSHVYWYRQLPEEGLKFMVYLQKENIIDESGMPKERFSAEFPKEGPSILRIQQVVRGDSAAYFCASSPPGLAVNFNEQFFGPGTRLTVL.

This clone was recorded only once. The V and J genes are TRBV3-1 (or the pseudogene TRBV3-2) and TRBJ1-1; D not certain. The V gene lost 2 bases and the J gene lost 5 bases, with 15 bases spanning the gap. This CDR3 is 15 amino acids long. Per the germline V gene, CDR1 is LGHDT and CDR2 is YNNKEL (reference sequence). CDR3 DNA sequence: TGTGCCAGCAGCCAAAGCTGGATGGGCCAGACTGAAGCTTTCTTT. Encoded protein: CASSQSWMGQTEAFF.

V and J are TRBV10-2 and TRBJ2-2, with TRBD2 identical over 10 bases. CDR3 length equals 17 residues. The germline V gene has CDR1 WSHSY and CDR2 SAAADI. Trimming took 7 bases from V and 5 from J; bases not matched to a gene: 13. The CDR3 protein is CASTDGSGGPGTGELFF. DNA of the CDR3: TGCGCCAGCACCGACGGTAGCGGGGGGCCAGGAACCGGGGAGCTGTTTTTT.

This clone occurred a few times. V gene TRBV7-2 combines with J gene TRBJ1-2; D unclear. Deletions cut 2 bases from V and 8 bases from J, with 12 bases between. This CDR3 has 13 amino acids. Germline V gives CDR1 SGHTA, CDR2 FQGNSA. CDR3 sequence: CASSLTGVEGYTF. CDR3 nucleotides: TGTGCCAGCAGCTTAACCGGGGTGGAGGGCTACACCTTC.

This chain joins TRBV4-2 and TRBJ2-6; no definite D call. The CDR3 spans 16 residues. The germline V gene encodes CDR1 LGHNA and CDR2 YNFKEQ. Trimming pared 1 base from V and 0 bases from J, leaving 7 bases between. CDR3 in DNA: TGTGCCAGCAGCCAAGCATTCAGCTCTGGGGCCAACGTCCTGACTTTC. Its translation is CASSQAFSSGANVLTF.

The chain couples TRBV28 to TRBJ1-6, with 7 bases identical to TRBD1. Germline loops: CDR1 MDHEN, CDR2 SYDVKM. This CDR3 is 15 amino acids long. With 7 bases clipped from V and 4 bases from J, the junction kept 7 bases outside the gene matches. CDR3 protein: CASIPQTGYNSPLHF. CDR3 coding DNA: TGTGCCAGCATACCCCAGACAGGGTATAATTCACCCCTCCACTTT.